This T cell receptor beta chain was documented in a study of T-cell reconstitution after alpha-beta-depleted transplantation in children. Study-wide results and limits: Reportedly, alpha-beta T cells present about two months post-transplant originated from several hundred expanded clones of graft origin. Day-60 TCRbeta diversity that was high in some patients was derived from surviving recipient T cells and thymic progenitors. Newly made T cells mostly supplied T-cell counts and diversity one year after transplant.

The V and J ends lost 1 base and 12 bases, in that order; junction bases with no gene match: 7. This CDR3 has 14 residues. The table lists this clonotype with a few counts. Its antigen is still unknown. This sample's TCRbeta library carried unique molecular identifier barcodes. In TCRdb, the PCR reads were re-called with MiXCR into one record per CDR3 protein. Altogether about 1,000,000 distinct CDR3 sequences are present, around 30% being singletons, with the ten largest covering around 30%. The chain links TRBV12-3 or TRBV12-4 to TRBJ2-1, with 9 bases matching TRBD1. The source of this sequence is a boy in the first two years of life who had a stem cell transplant for SCID, so the T cells may come from the graft donor. The sequenced sample was PBMCs, mostly from graft donor cells, obtained 360 days after TCRalphabeta/CD19-depleted stem cell transplant. CDR3 DNA: TGTGCCAGCAGTTTAGGGGACAGGGTGTTCGGGCAGTTCTTC. Translating gives CASSLGDRVFGQFF.